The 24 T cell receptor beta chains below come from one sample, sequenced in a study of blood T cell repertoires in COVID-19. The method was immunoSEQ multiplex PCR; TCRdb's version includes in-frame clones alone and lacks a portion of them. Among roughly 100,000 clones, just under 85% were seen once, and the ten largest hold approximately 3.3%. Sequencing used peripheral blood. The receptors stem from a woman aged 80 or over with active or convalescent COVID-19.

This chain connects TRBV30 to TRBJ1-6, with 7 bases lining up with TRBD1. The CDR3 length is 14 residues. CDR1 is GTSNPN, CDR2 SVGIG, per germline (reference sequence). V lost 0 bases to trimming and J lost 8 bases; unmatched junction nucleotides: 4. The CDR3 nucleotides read TGTGCCTGGAGTGTACAGGGGATTGATTCACCCCTCCACTTT. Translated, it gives CAWSVQGIDSPLHF.

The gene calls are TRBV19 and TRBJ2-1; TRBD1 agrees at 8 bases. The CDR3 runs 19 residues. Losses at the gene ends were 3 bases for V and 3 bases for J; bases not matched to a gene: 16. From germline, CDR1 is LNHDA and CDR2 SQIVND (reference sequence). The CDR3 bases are TGTGCCAGTAGTATCTCGGCAGGGGGCTCAATTCCACACTACAATGAGCAGTTCTTC. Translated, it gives CASSISAGGSIPHYNEQFF.

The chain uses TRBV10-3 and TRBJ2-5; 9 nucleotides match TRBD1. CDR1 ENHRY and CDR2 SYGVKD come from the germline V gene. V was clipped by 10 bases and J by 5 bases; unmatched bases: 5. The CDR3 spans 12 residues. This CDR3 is CATGTGLETQYF. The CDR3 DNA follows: TGTGCCACCGGGACAGGGCTGGAGACCCAGTACTTC.

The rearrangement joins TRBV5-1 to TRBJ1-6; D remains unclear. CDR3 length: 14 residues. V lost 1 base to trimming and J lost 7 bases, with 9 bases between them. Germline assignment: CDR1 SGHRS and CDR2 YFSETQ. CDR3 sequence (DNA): TGCGCCAGCAGCTTGTCGACGGGAAATTCACCCCTCCACTTT. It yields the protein CASSLSTGNSPLHF.

Here the CDR3 DNA reads TGTGCCAGCACCAGGGTGGAAGATACGCAGTATTTT. Translating it yields CASTRVEDTQYF. V gene TRBV9 combines with J gene TRBJ2-3, with D tentatively TRBD1 (5 bases). Germline V CDR1 and CDR2: SGDLS, YYNGEE. V lost 6 bases and J 5 bases, leaving 10 bases between the germline ends. This CDR3 spans 12 amino acids.

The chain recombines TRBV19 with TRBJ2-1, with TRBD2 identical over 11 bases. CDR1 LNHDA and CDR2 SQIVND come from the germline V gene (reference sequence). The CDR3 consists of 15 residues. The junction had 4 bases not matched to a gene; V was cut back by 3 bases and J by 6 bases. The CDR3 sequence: CASSIGLAGGNEQFF. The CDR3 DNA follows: TGTGCCAGTAGTATCGGTCTAGCGGGAGGCAATGAGCAGTTCTTC.

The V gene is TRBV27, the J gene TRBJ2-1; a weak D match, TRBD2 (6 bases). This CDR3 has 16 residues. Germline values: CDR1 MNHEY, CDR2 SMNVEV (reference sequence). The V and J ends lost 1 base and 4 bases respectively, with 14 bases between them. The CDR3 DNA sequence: TGTGCCAGCAGTTTATATGTCGGGGGACTTTACAATGAGCAGTTCTTC. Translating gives CASSLYVGGLYNEQFF.

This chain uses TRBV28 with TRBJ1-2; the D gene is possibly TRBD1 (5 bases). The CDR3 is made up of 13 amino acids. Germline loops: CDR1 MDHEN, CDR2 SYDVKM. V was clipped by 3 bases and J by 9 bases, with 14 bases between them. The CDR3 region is CASSFPGIVRYTF. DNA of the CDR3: TGTGCCAGCAGTTTTCCAGGGATCGTGCGCTACACCTTC.

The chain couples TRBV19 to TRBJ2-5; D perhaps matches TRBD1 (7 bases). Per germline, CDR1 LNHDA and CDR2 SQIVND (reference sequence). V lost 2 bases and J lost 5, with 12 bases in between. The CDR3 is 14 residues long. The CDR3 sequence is CASSIRAGGETQYF. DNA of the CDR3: TGTGCCAGTAGTATAAGGGCAGGGGGGGAGACCCAGTACTTC.

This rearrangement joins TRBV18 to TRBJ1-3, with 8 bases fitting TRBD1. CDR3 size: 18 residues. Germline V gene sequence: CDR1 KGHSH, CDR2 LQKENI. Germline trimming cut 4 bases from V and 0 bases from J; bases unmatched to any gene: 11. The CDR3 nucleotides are TGTGCCAGCTCACTGGGGCCGGGACAGGCGAGCTCTGGAAACACCATATATTTT. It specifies CASSLGPGQASSGNTIYF. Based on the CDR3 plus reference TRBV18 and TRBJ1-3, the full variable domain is NAGVMQNPRHLVRRRGQEARLRCSPMKGHSHVYWYRQLPEEGLKFMVYLQKENIIDESGMPKERFSAEFPKEGPSILRIQQVVRGDSAAYFCASSLGPGQASSGNTIYFGEGSWLTVV.

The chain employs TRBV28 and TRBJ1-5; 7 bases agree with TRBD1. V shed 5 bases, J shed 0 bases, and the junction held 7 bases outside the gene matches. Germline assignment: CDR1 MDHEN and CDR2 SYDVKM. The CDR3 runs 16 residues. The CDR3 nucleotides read TGTGCCAGCAGTCCTAACAGGGGAGGTAGCAATCAGCCCCAGCATTTT. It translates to CASSPNRGGSNQPQHF.

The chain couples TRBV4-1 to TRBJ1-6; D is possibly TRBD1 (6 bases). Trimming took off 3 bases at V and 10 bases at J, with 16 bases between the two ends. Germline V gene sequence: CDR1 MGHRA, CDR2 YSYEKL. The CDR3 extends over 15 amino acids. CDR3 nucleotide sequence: TGCGCCAGCAGCCAGCCAGGGGAAGGTCGGTCACCCCTCCACTTT. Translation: CASSQPGEGRSPLHF.

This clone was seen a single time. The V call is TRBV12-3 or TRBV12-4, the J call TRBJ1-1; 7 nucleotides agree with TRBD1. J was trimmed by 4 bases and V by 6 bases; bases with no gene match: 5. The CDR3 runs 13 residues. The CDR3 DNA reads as TGTGCCAGCAGGACAGGGAAAGGCACTGAAGCTTTCTTT. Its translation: CASRTGKGTEAFF.

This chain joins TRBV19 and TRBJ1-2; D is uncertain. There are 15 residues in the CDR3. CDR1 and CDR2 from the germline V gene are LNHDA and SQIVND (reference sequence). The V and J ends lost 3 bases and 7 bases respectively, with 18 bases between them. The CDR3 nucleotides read TGTGCCAGTAGTATGGATGGCCCCCTTAGAGGTGGCTACACCTTC. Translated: CASSMDGPLRGGYTF.

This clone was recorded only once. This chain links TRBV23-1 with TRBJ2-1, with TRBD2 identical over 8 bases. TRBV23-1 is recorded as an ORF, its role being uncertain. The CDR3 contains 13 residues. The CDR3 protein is CVQLKRGYNEQFF. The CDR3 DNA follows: TGCGTCCAGTTGAAGCGGGGGTACAATGAGCAGTTCTTC.

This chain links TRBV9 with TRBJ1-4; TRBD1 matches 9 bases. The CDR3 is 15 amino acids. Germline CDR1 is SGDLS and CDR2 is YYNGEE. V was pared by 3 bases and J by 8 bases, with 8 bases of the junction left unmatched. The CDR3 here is CASSAGTGWEEKLFF. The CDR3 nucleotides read TGTGCCAGCAGCGCCGGGACAGGGTGGGAAGAAAAACTGTTTTTT.

The CDR3 protein is CASSLWTGTSYEQYF. The DNA of the CDR3 is TGTGCCAGCAGCCTGTGGACAGGGACCTCCTACGAGCAGTACTTC. The rearrangement joins TRBV7-9 to TRBJ2-7, with TRBD1 identical over 8 bases. J was trimmed by 0 bases and V by 5 bases; bases with no gene match: 6. From germline, CDR1 is SEHNR and CDR2 FQNEAQ (reference sequence). CDR3 length equals 15 residues.

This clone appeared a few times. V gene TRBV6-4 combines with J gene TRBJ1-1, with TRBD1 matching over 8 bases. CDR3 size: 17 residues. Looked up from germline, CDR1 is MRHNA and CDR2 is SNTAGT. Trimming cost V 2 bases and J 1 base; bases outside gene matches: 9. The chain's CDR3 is CASSDPGTGAENTEAFF. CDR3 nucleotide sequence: TGTGCCAGCAGTGACCCCGGGACAGGAGCCGAGAACACTGAAGCTTTCTTT.

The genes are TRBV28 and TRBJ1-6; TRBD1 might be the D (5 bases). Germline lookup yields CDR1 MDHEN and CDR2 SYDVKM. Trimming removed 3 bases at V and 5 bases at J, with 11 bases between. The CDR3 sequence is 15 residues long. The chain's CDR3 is CASSFYSGHNSPLHF. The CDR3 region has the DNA TGTGCCAGCAGTTTTTATTCAGGGCATAATTCACCCCTCCACTTT.

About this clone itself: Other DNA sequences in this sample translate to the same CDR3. CDR3: CASSQEWGQGNYGYTF. In DNA, the CDR3 is TGTGCCAGCAGCCAAGAGTGGGGACAGGGGAACTATGGCTACACCTTC. The V gene is TRBV3-1 (or the pseudogene TRBV3-2), the J gene TRBJ1-2; TRBD1 agrees at 10 bases. After removal of 0 bases from V and 2 bases from J, the junction contained 3 bases not matched to a gene. CDR3 length: 16 residues. CDR1 LGHDT and CDR2 YNNKEL come from the germline V gene (reference sequence).

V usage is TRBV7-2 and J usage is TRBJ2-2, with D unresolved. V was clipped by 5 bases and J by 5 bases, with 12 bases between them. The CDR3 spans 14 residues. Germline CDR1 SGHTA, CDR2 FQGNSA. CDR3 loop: CASSPPMRTGELFF. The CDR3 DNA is TGTGCCAGCAGCCCCCCCATGAGGACCGGGGAGCTGTTTTTT.

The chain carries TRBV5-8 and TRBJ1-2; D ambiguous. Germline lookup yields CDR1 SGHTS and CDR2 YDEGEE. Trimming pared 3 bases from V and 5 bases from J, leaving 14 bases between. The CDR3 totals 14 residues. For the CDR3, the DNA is TGTGCCAGCAGCTATCGGGGTCAGGAGTATGGCTACACCTTC. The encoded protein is CASSYRGQEYGYTF.

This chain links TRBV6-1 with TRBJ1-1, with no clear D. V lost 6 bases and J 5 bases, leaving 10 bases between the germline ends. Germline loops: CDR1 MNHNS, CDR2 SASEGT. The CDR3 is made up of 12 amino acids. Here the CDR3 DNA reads TGTGCCAGCAGCCCACCCGGGACTGAAGCTTTCTTT. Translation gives CASSPPGTEAFF.

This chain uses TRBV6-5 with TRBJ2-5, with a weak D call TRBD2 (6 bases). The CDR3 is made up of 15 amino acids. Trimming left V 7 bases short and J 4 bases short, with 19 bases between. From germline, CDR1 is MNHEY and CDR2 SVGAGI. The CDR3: CASIPGTPKTETQYF. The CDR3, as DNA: TGTGCCAGCATCCCCGGGACTCCAAAGACAGAGACCCAGTACTTC.